These 25 T cell receptor beta chains share one sample of origin, sequenced in a study of blood T cell repertoires in COVID-19. Measured with immunoSEQ multiplex PCR; TCRdb has only the in-frame clones, and not every one. The sample lists 350,000 to 400,000 clones, roughly 91% occurring once. Material for sequencing was PBMCs or T cells enriched from blood (not recorded which). These receptors all come from a woman aged 18-30 years who had recovered from COVID-19.

The chain links TRBV10-1 to TRBJ1-5; TRBD1 agrees at 10 bases. The CDR3 length is 15 residues. V lost 6 bases, J lost 3 bases, and 5 bases stayed unmatched. The germline gives CDR1 WNHNN, CDR2 SYGVQD (reference sequence). CDR3 nucleotides: TGCGCCAGCAGATTGACAGGGGGCCTCAATCAGCCCCAGCATTTT. Its protein product is CASRLTGGLNQPQHF.

Here the CDR3 reads CASSLFWGRANTEAFF. As DNA, the CDR3 is TGTGCCAGCAGTTTATTTTGGGGGCGGGCGAACACTGAAGCTTTCTTT. The chain couples TRBV27 to TRBJ1-1, with a tentative D call TRBD1 (6 bases). In germline, CDR1 is MNHEY, CDR2 SMNVEV (reference sequence). V lost 1 base and J lost 1, with 13 bases in between. The CDR3 runs to 16 residues.

This clone appeared a single time. The gene calls are TRBV19 and TRBJ1-2; no firm D call. Looked up from germline, CDR1 is LNHDA and CDR2 is SQIVND (reference sequence). Trimming removed 6 bases at V and 4 bases at J, with 12 bases between. The CDR3 spans 13 residues. DNA for the CDR3: TGTGCCAGTAGCGCTACGGGAGTCTATGGCTACACCTTC. Amino acid sequence: CASSATGVYGYTF.

As to this clone: A read error may account for a junction end that differs from germline. The rearrangement uses TRBV18 and TRBJ2-1; D is perhaps TRBD2 (5 bases). Germline V gene data show CDR1 as KGHSH and CDR2 as LQKENI. The CDR3 extends over 15 amino acids. The CDR3, as DNA: TGTGCCAGCTCTCCACGAGGGCGCGACTACAATGAGCAGTTCTTC. It yields the protein CASSPRGRDYNEQFF.

V usage is TRBV11-2 and J usage is TRBJ2-7; 9 bases are shared with TRBD1. The CDR3 runs to 13 residues. Germline lookup yields CDR1 SGHAT and CDR2 FQNNGV. The ends lost 6 bases at V and 7 bases at J; junction bases unmatched: 7. CDR3 DNA: TGTGCCAGCAGGAGACAGGGGGTGGGAGAGCAGTACTTC. It yields the protein CASRRQGVGEQYF. The full variable domain, rest sourced from reference TRBV11-2 and TRBJ2-7, is EAGVAQSPRYKIIEKRQSVAFWCNPISGHATLYWYQQILGQGPKLLIQFQNNGVVDDSQLPKDRFSAERLKGVDSTLKIQPAKLEDSAVYLCASRRQGVGEQYFGPGTRLTVT.

The DNA for the CDR3 is TGTGCCAGCAGAGGTCCTCTGATGGAGGGCTACACCTTC. It translates to CASRGPLMEGYTF. The chain combines TRBV28 with TRBJ1-2; D not certain. CDR3 length equals 13 residues. Trimming pared 6 bases from V and 8 bases from J, leaving 16 bases between. Looked up from germline, CDR1 is MDHEN and CDR2 is SYDVKM.

The chain uses TRBV5-6 and TRBJ2-7; a possible D gene is TRBD1 (6 bases). Germline CDR1 is SGHDT and CDR2 is YYEEEE. The CDR3 is 15 residues long. V lost 2 bases to trimming and J lost 0 bases, with 12 bases between them. The CDR3 coding sequence is TGTGCCAGCAGCTTTAGACAGGCTAACTCCTACGAGCAGTACTTC. Its translation is CASSFRQANSYEQYF.

The chain combines TRBV24-1 with TRBJ1-3; TRBD1 is a possible D gene (6 bases). Per the germline V gene, CDR1 is KGHDR and CDR2 is SFDVKD. Trimming stripped 6 bases from V and 2 bases from J, with 16 bases between. The CDR3 has 16 residues. Here the CDR3 DNA reads TGTGCCACCAGTCCCCCCGGGGGGCGTCCTGGAAACACCATATATTTT. This translates into CATSPPGGRPGNTIYF.

The J gene is TRBJ1-6, the V gene TRBV19; 11 bases are a match to TRBD1. The CDR3 totals 15 residues. The ends lost 9 bases at V and 2 bases at J; junction bases unmatched: 3. Germline CDR1 and CDR2: LNHDA and SQIVND (reference sequence). CDR3 sequence reads: CASGQGATYNSPLHF. CDR3 nucleotide sequence: TGTGCCAGCGGACAGGGGGCCACCTATAATTCACCCCTCCACTTT.

J is TRBJ1-1 and V is TRBV30; a weak D match, TRBD1 (6 bases). Trimming removed 2 bases from V and 1 base from J, with 14 bases in between. CDR3 size: 15 residues. CDR1 is GTSNPN, CDR2 SVGIG, per germline (reference sequence). The CDR3 nucleotides read TGTGCCTGGAGTCCCCACACACAGGGGAACACTGAAGCTTTCTTT. This sequence encodes CAWSPHTQGNTEAFF.

This clone was observed once. J is TRBJ1-2 and V is TRBV29-1; the D gene is possibly TRBD1 (5 bases). The V gene lost 0 bases and the J gene lost 2 bases, with 19 bases spanning the gap. Germline V gives CDR1 SQVTM, CDR2 ANQGSEA. This CDR3 has 17 amino acids. CDR3 DNA: TGCAGCGTTGAAGAGAGCGTATGGGGGGAACCGAACTATGGCTACACCTTC. Protein: CSVEESVWGEPNYGYTF. The full variable domain, its missing parts supplied by reference TRBV29-1 and TRBJ1-2, is SAVISQKPSRDICQRGTSLTIQCQVDSQVTMMFWYRQQPGQSLTLIATANQGSEATYESGFVIDKFPISRPNLTFSTLTVSNMSPEDSSIYLCSVEESVWGEPNYGYTFGSGTRLTVV.

The V and J genes are TRBV7-3 and TRBJ2-7, with 13 bases lining up with TRBD2. Trimming removed 3 bases from V and 0 bases from J; junction bases left unmatched: 5. The CDR3 is 17 residues long. The germline gives CDR1 SGHTA, CDR2 FQGTGA. CDR3 nucleotide sequence: TGTGCCAGCAGCTTGACTAGCGGGGGGTTAAGCTCCTACGAGCAGTACTTC. It encodes CASSLTSGGLSSYEQYF.

This chain uses TRBV29-1 with TRBJ2-3, with 9 bases aligning to TRBD2. Looked up from germline, CDR1 is SQVTM and CDR2 is ANQGSEA. V trimming: 7 bases; J trimming: 3 bases; junction bases outside the gene matches: 2. This CDR3 is 12 amino acids long. The CDR3 DNA reads TGCAGCGATAGCGGGGGTACAGATACGCAGTATTTT. Translation gives CSDSGGTDTQYF.

CDR3 loop: CASTIRREKQGEAFF. For the CDR3, the DNA is TGTGCCAGTACCATCAGGCGGGAAAAACAAGGTGAAGCTTTCTTT. This rearrangement joins TRBV19 to TRBJ1-1; D gene ambiguous. Between the trimmed V and J ends, which lost 7 bases and 7 bases, there was a span of 22 bases. The CDR3 contains 15 residues. Germline V CDR1 and CDR2: LNHDA, SQIVND (reference sequence).

The rearrangement uses TRBV28 and TRBJ2-7; tentative D call: TRBD2 (5 bases). Germline V CDR1 and CDR2: MDHEN, SYDVKM. The V gene lost 3 bases and the J gene lost 4 bases, with 13 bases spanning the gap. The CDR3 runs 14 residues. The chain's CDR3 is CASSFFGGPYEQYF. CDR3 in DNA: TGTGCCAGCAGTTTTTTCGGCGGGCCGTACGAGCAGTACTTC.

V gene TRBV19 combines with J gene TRBJ2-2; tentative D call: TRBD1 (5 bases). V was clipped by 7 bases and J by 0 bases, with 9 bases between them. Germline values: CDR1 LNHDA, CDR2 SQIVND (reference sequence). This CDR3 has 14 residues. The CDR3 reads CASIQVANTGELFF. The DNA of the CDR3 is TGTGCCAGTATACAGGTGGCGAACACCGGGGAGCTGTTTTTT.

This chain connects TRBV19 to TRBJ2-3, with no clear D. The germline V gene encodes CDR1 LNHDA and CDR2 SQIVND (reference sequence). The germline V and J ends were trimmed by 4 bases and 5 bases, with 16 bases remaining between them. The CDR3 runs to 15 residues. The CDR3 loop is CASSRSASGLDTQYF. In DNA form, the CDR3 reads TGTGCCAGTAGTAGGTCCGCCTCCGGGTTAGATACGCAGTATTTT.

The chain carries TRBV7-9 and TRBJ2-3; TRBD2 matches at 7 bases. This CDR3 spans 17 amino acids. CDR1 is SEHNR, CDR2 FQNEAQ, per germline (reference sequence). Trimming took 1 base from V and 0 from J; bases not matched to a gene: 7. The chain's CDR3 is CASSLGLRRESTDTQYF. The CDR3 region has the DNA TGTGCCAGCAGCTTAGGACTAAGGCGGGAGAGCACAGATACGCAGTATTTT.

This chain connects TRBV5-4 to TRBJ1-2; D is ambiguous. Germline V gene sequence: CDR1 SGHNT, CDR2 YYREEE (reference sequence). Trimming took 0 bases from V and 3 from J, leaving 9 bases between them. The CDR3 has 14 amino acids. CDR3: CASSLAGIYYGYTF. The CDR3 DNA is TGTGCCAGCAGCTTGGCCGGGATCTACTATGGCTACACCTTC.

J is TRBJ1-1 and V is TRBV7-8; TRBD1 might be the D (6 bases). The CDR3 loop spans 16 amino acids. Trimming stripped 1 base from V and 0 bases from J, with 12 bases between. CDR1 and CDR2 from the germline V gene are SGHVS and FQNEAQ. The DNA of the CDR3 is TGTGCCAGCAGCTTAGTAGAGGGGGTTATGAACACTGAAGCTTTCTTT. This translates into CASSLVEGVMNTEAFF.

V is TRBV19 and J is TRBJ2-7, with D possibly matching TRBD2 (5 bases). The germline V gene has CDR1 LNHDA and CDR2 SQIVND (reference sequence). V lost 0 bases and J 4 bases, leaving 16 bases between the germline ends. The CDR3 spans 16 residues. CDR3 sequence: CASSIDPGSYLYEQYF. The CDR3 DNA is TGTGCCAGTAGTATAGATCCGGGATCCTACCTTTACGAGCAGTACTTC. Combining the CDR3 with reference TRBV19 and TRBJ2-7 gives the whole variable domain DGGITQSPKYLFRKEGQNVTLSCEQNLNHDAMYWYRQDPGQGLRLIYYSQIVNDFQKGDIAEGYSVSREKKESFPLTVTSAQKNPTAFYLCASSIDPGSYLYEQYFGPGTRLTVT.

The rearrangement links TRBV7-2 to TRBJ1-2; no clear D. Germline lookup yields CDR1 SGHTA and CDR2 FQGNSA. Trimming took 5 bases from V and 4 from J, leaving 17 bases between them. The CDR3 is 15 residues long. The CDR3 DNA sequence: TGTGCCAGCAGCGCCTCGTCGGGTACGGGCTATGGCTACACCTTC. This codes for CASSASSGTGYGYTF.

The chain employs TRBV12-3 or TRBV12-4 and TRBJ2-7, with unresolved D. The V end lost 2 bases, the J end lost 0 bases, and 2 bases lay between the germline ends. The CDR3 runs 12 residues. CDR3 in DNA: TGTGCCAGCAGTTTACGCTCCTACGAGCAGTACTTC. This codes for CASSLRSYEQYF.

V is TRBV7-2 and J is TRBJ2-7; 12 bases agree with TRBD2. From germline, CDR1 is SGHTA and CDR2 FQGNSA. The CDR3 covers 15 residues. V gave up 3 bases and J gave up 5 bases; unmatched junction bases: 5. As DNA, the CDR3 is TGTGCCAGCAGCTTTACTAGCGGGGGGTATAACGAGCAGTACTTC. Encoded protein: CASSFTSGGYNEQYF.

This clone was seen only once. A read error may account for a junction end that differs from germline. The V gene is TRBV28, the J gene TRBJ1-1; D remains unclear. Germline CDR1 reads MDHEN; CDR2 reads SYDVKM. The CDR3 has 13 residues. CDR3 bases: TGTGCCAGCTCCGCGGCGGTGAAGACTGAAGCTTTCTTT. It is translated as CASSAAVKTEAFF.